This T cell receptor (beta chain) was sequenced during a study of neoadjuvant anti-PD-1 for oral cavity cancer (dated by TCRdb to the early 2020s). Study-wide context: Before undergoing curative-intent surgical resection, most patients got three to four biweekly nivolumab doses at 3 mg/kg. A fourth nivolumab dose was given around day 43 to patients without progression, and definitive surgical resection was performed in those patients on days 50-56. Under RECIST 1.1, patients with complete response, partial response or stable disease were classed as responders, and patients with progression were classed as non-responders. The parent correlative cohort had about a dozen patients and a response rate of over 25%.

The study at large found these results: After neoadjuvant nivolumab, T cell clonality (Gini index) in PBMCs was significantly higher in non-responders than in responders. A higher pretreatment blood Treg/Th17 ratio correlated with both higher pretreatment blood TCRbeta clonality and lower post-treatment tumor TCRbeta clonality. Only a few patients per response group were included in the TCR analyses, and larger cohorts for validation were called for by the authors.

Explained via the paper, the time point label denotes: before neoadjuvant nivolumab. None of the patients had received prior systemic or radiation treatment, and all were newly diagnosed with stage II-IVA oral cavity squamous cell carcinoma. The cohort was made up of patients with locally advanced, HPV-negative oral cavity squamous cell carcinoma. No culture maintenance or expansion was done, as the peripheral blood mononuclear cells went straight to analysis. Samples came from a longitudinal correlative study of a single-arm phase II trial of neoadjuvant nivolumab in oral cavity squamous cell carcinoma. Subject-matched pre- and post-treatment PBMCs and tumors from three responders and three non-responders were subjected to genomic DNA-based TCRbeta sequencing. Peripheral blood mononuclear cells were collected before nivolumab treatment and were collected again after treatment, at the time of surgery. The Maxwell RSC DNA from Cells kit was used to extract genomic DNA from PBMCs.

Notes on this clone: No antigen is known for it. There are no base qualities to consult, and no much larger clone falls within one base.

For deep sequencing of PBMC libraries, mostly 450 to 600 ng of input genomic DNA was used, and six replicates were run per sample. Following the manufacturer's instructions, the team built TCRbeta libraries using the immunoSEQ hsTCRbeta kit. The completed libraries were mixed into a single pool at 3 nM, then sequenced with an Illumina NovaSeq 6000 S4 flow cell. The authors' pipeline ran thus. Raw data preprocessing and quality control were performed with the immunoSEQ Analyzer. The analysis was limited to productive rearrangements, and each clonotype was defined by a unique CDR3 amino acid sequence. Repertoire clonality was estimated as the Gini-Simpson index, computed with the R package tcR. Gini indices were compared with Student's t test, and associations with tumor size change were assessed by Pearson correlation. TCRdb provides this immuneACCESS table in a form limited to in-frame rearrangements. Some clones are lacking; in checked studies, under half of them reflect an unresolved V gene, and why the rest are absent is not known. V, J and clone size are taken as reported in that table, and D and trimming were inferred from the DNA itself. The table for this sample lists 65,000 to 95,000 clones; roughly 80% of them were counted only once. Clones ranked in the top ten supply 3% to 3.5% of the sample.

The CDR3 contains 15 residues, cysteine and phenylalanine counted. The sequence is cut down to CDR3 DNA, 45 bases in frame from base 1. Reading the germline V gene gives CDR1 SGHRS and CDR2 YFSETQ. The V end loses 5 bases and the J end loses 8 bases, and a stretch of 19 bases separates them. The material was PBMCs, obtained before nivolumab (anti-PD-1) treatment. This sequence was found in a person between 40 and 79 years old with oral cavity squamous cell carcinoma. The rearrangement combines TRBV5-1 with TRBJ1-4; TRBD1 is a possible D gene, resting on 6 matching bases. The DNA is as follows: TGCGCCAGCAGTACTGACGGGACATCTGGCGAAAAACTGTTTTTT. This translates into CASSTDGTSGEKLFF.